One sample yielded the 21 T cell receptor beta chains listed below, sequenced in a study of response to subunit inactivated influenza vaccine. TCRdb reprocessed the RT-PCR reads via MiXCR and lists one record per CDR3 protein. Of approximately 520,000 distinct CDR3 sequences listed, approximately 15% are singletons. Source: CD4+ T cells sorted from PBMCs, taken about 23 months after vaccination. All receptors derive from a man between 50 and 75 years old who received an inactivated influenza vaccine.

This clonotype showed up just a few times. The chain has TRBV10-3 and TRBJ2-3, with D possibly matching TRBD2 (5 bases). The V end lost 10 bases, the J end lost 2 bases, and 10 bases lay between the germline ends. The germline V gene has CDR1 ENHRY and CDR2 SYGVKD. This CDR3 contains 12 residues. The CDR3 is CASGRNTDTQYF. The CDR3 nucleotides are TGTGCCAGCGGGCGAAACACAGATACGCAGTATTTT.

This clonotype showed up many times. The chain links TRBV3-1 to TRBJ2-5; 9 nucleotides agree with TRBD2. Germline lookup yields CDR1 LGHDT and CDR2 YNNKEL (reference sequence). There are 15 residues in the CDR3. Trimming cost V 3 bases and J 2 bases; bases outside gene matches: 4. The chain's CDR3 is CASSHSGSRQETQYF. In DNA, the CDR3 is TGTGCCAGCAGCCATAGCGGGAGCAGACAAGAGACCCAGTACTTC.

The chain has TRBV15 and TRBJ1-5, with a tentative D call TRBD1 (5 bases). V was clipped by 0 bases and J by 2 bases, with 8 bases between them. The CDR3 sequence is 15 residues long. Germline V gene data show CDR1 as LNHNV and CDR2 as YYDKDF (reference sequence). The CDR3 sequence: CATSRDPGRNQPQHF. The CDR3 DNA follows: TGTGCCACCAGCAGAGATCCAGGGCGCAATCAGCCCCAGCATTTT.

In this sample, this clonotype turned up once. The chain carries TRBV18 and TRBJ2-7; D not resolved. Germline values: CDR1 KGHSH, CDR2 LQKENI. The V end lost 0 bases, the J end lost 3 bases, and 9 bases lay between the germline ends. This CDR3 spans 14 amino acids. The CDR3 reads CASSPPNTGYEQYF. Written as DNA, the CDR3 is TGTGCCAGCTCACCACCGAATACGGGCTACGAGCAGTACTTC. Complete variable domain (other parts from reference TRBV18 and TRBJ2-7): NAGVMQNPRHLVRRRGQEARLRCSPMKGHSHVYWYRQLPEEGLKFMVYLQKENIIDESGMPKERFSAEFPKEGPSILRIQQVVRGDSAAYFCASSPPNTGYEQYFGPGTRLTVT.

The CDR3 is CSASNWGTDTQYF. The CDR3 DNA sequence: TGCAGTGCTAGTAATTGGGGCACAGATACGCAGTATTTT. This chain links TRBV20-1 with TRBJ2-3; D gene ambiguous. This CDR3 has 13 amino acids. Trimming removed 3 bases at V and 1 base at J, with 8 bases between. The germline gives CDR1 DFQATT, CDR2 SNEGSKA (reference sequence).

The chain is built from TRBV5-6 and TRBJ1-2, with a possible D match to TRBD1 (6 bases). Germline CDR1 reads SGHDT; CDR2 reads YYEEEE. V was trimmed by 4 bases and J by 3 bases, leaving 19 bases between them. The CDR3 length is 16 residues. The CDR3 protein is CASSPNRGDMYYGYTF. The CDR3 DNA reads as TGTGCCAGCAGCCCGAATAGGGGGGACATGTACTATGGCTACACCTTC.

The chain uses TRBV6-1 and TRBJ2-1, with 9 bases fitting TRBD2. The CDR3 is made up of 14 amino acids. Germline trimming cut 8 bases from V and 11 bases from J; bases unmatched to any gene: 13. Looked up from germline, CDR1 is MNHNS and CDR2 is SASEGT. The CDR3 sequence: CASGRTSAVGQQFF. The CDR3 DNA reads TGTGCCAGCGGTCGGACTAGCGCGGTAGGTCAGCAGTTCTTC.

This clonotype was found many times. The chain is built from TRBV6-2 or TRBV6-3 and TRBJ2-1, with D perhaps TRBD1 (5 bases). Germline values: CDR1 MNHEY, CDR2 SVGEGT. This CDR3 has 13 residues. This CDR3 is CATLKTASNEQFF. CDR3 in DNA: TGTGCAACCCTTAAGACAGCATCCAATGAGCAGTTCTTC.

This clonotype was seen at least ten times. The rearrangement links TRBV6-2 or TRBV6-3 to TRBJ2-7; D is uncertain. V was shortened by 2 bases and J by 1 base, with 15 bases between the two germline ends. This CDR3 has 16 amino acids. Germline CDR1 reads MNHEY; CDR2 reads SVGEGT. CDR3 DNA sequence: TGTGCCAGCAGTTACAAAGTCCGTCCTATTTCCTACGAGCAGTACTTC. Encoded protein: CASSYKVRPISYEQYF.

This clonotype was found many times. The chain employs TRBV3-1 and TRBJ2-3; TRBD2 matches at 7 bases. This CDR3 is built from 14 residues. Germline assignment: CDR1 LGHDT and CDR2 YNNKEL (reference sequence). The V gene end was trimmed by 4 bases and the J gene end by 1 base; junction bases not matched to a gene: 2. CDR3 sequence reads: CASSRSGGTDTQYF. CDR3 DNA: TGTGCCAGCAGCCGAAGCGGGGGCACAGATACGCAGTATTTT.

The genes are TRBV4-3 and TRBJ1-4; D gene unclear. This CDR3 comprises 15 residues. Trimming shortened V by 1 base and J by 8 bases, and 14 bases separated the two germline ends. Germline loops: CDR1 LGHNA, CDR2 YSLEER. The CDR3 region has the DNA TGCGCCAGCAGCCAAGGGGCCCCGATCGGAGAAAAACTGTTTTTT. Its protein product is CASSQGAPIGEKLFF.

The V and J genes are TRBV5-1 and TRBJ2-2, with a weak D call TRBD2 (5 bases). Germline CDR1 is SGHRS and CDR2 is YFSETQ. This CDR3 has 14 residues. V gave up 0 bases and J gave up 7 bases, with 10 bases separating them. The CDR3 sequence: CASSLAIGDGELFF. In DNA form, the CDR3 reads TGCGCCAGCAGCTTGGCAATCGGGGACGGGGAGCTGTTTTTT.

This chain links TRBV28 with TRBJ2-3; possibly TRBD1 for D (6 bases). Germline lookup yields CDR1 MDHEN and CDR2 SYDVKM. Trimming removed 6 bases at V and 2 bases at J, with 15 bases between. This CDR3 is built from 15 residues. CDR3 coding DNA: TGTGCCAGCAGCCTATTGGGACACCTCACAGATACGCAGTATTTT. Protein product: CASSLLGHLTDTQYF. Full variable domain (rest looked up from reference TRBV28 and TRBJ2-3): DVKVTQSSRYLVKRTGEKVFLECVQDMDHENMFWYRQDPGLGLRLIYFSYDVKMKEKGDIPEGYSVSREKKERFSLILESASTNQTSMYLCASSLLGHLTDTQYFGPGTRLTVL.

This chain connects TRBV7-2 to TRBJ2-1, with a possible D match to TRBD1 (5 bases). The germline gives CDR1 SGHTA, CDR2 FQGNSA. V was pared by 1 base and J by 7 bases, with 17 bases between. This CDR3 comprises 16 residues. The CDR3 bases are TGTGCCAGCAGCTTAGTTAGGGGCGACGCGGCTAATGAGCAGTTCTTC. It encodes CASSLVRGDAANEQFF.

This clonotype has just a few counts. The chain recombines TRBV5-1 with TRBJ2-1, with D uncertain. Germline V lookup: CDR1 SGHRS, CDR2 YFSETQ. Trimming removed 0 bases from V and 6 bases from J, with 13 bases in between. The CDR3 loop spans 15 amino acids. The CDR3 DNA reads TGCGCCAGCAGCTTGGCGGCCCGTGCTGGCAATGAGCAGTTCTTC. Protein product: CASSLAARAGNEQFF. The full variable domain, rest sourced from reference TRBV5-1 and TRBJ2-1, is KAGVTQTPRYLIKTRGQQVTLSCSPISGHRSVSWYQQTPGQGLQFLFEYFSETQRNKGNFPGRFSGRQFSNSRSEMNVSTLELGDSALYLCASSLAARAGNEQFFGPGTRLTVL.

The rearrangement links TRBV6-5 to TRBJ1-6, with unresolved D. This CDR3 contains 17 residues. V shed 0 bases and J shed 7 bases, with 16 bases lying between them. The germline gives CDR1 MNHEY, CDR2 SVGAGI. This chain's CDR3 is CASSYSRSRGGNSPLHF. For the CDR3, the DNA is TGTGCCAGCAGTTACTCGAGATCGCGGGGAGGGAATTCACCCCTCCACTTT.

This sequence joins TRBV20-1 and TRBJ2-6; D might be TRBD1 or TRBD2, each matching 5 bases. The CDR3 is 16 residues long. The V and J ends lost 0 bases and 3 bases respectively, with 12 bases between them. The germline V gene has CDR1 DFQATT and CDR2 SNEGSKA (reference sequence). The CDR3 region is CSARDKRGGGANVLTF. The CDR3 nucleotides are TGCAGTGCTAGAGATAAGAGGGGTGGTGGGGCCAACGTCCTGACTTTC.

CDR3 DNA sequence: TGTGCCAGCAGTTTAGCGGGCAGGAATGAAAAACTGTTTTTT. It codes for CASSLAGRNEKLFF. This sequence joins TRBV12-3 or TRBV12-4 and TRBJ1-4; D unresolved. V lost 0 bases and J lost 5, with 7 bases in between. The CDR3 extends over 14 amino acids.

Many counts were recorded for this clonotype. This chain joins TRBV19 and TRBJ2-2, with 8 nucleotides matching TRBD2. Germline V gives CDR1 LNHDA, CDR2 SQIVND (reference sequence). The CDR3 has 16 amino acids. V was clipped by 4 bases and J by 5 bases; unmatched bases: 9. CDR3: CASSTEREYWTGELFF. The CDR3 nucleotides are TGTGCCAGTAGTACCGAGCGGGAGTATTGGACCGGGGAGCTGTTTTTT.

This clonotype was detected a few times. This chain uses TRBV6-1 with TRBJ2-1, with 10 bases matching TRBD2. CDR3 size: 15 residues. Unmatched junction bases numbered 5, after V lost 6 bases and J lost 3 bases. The germline V gene encodes CDR1 MNHNS and CDR2 SASEGT. The CDR3 sequence: CASRTSGMSYNEQFF. The CDR3 region has the DNA TGTGCCAGCAGAACTAGCGGGATGAGCTACAATGAGCAGTTCTTC.

This clonotype was counted ten times or more. CDR3 protein: CASSLGSGGSYEQYF. The CDR3 DNA follows: TGCGCCAGCAGCTTGGGTTCAGGGGGCTCATACGAGCAGTACTTC. The gene calls are TRBV5-1 and TRBJ2-7, with 8 bases aligning to TRBD1. The CDR3 has 15 residues. V lost 0 bases, J lost 4 bases, and 6 bases stayed unmatched. CDR1 and CDR2 from the germline V gene are SGHRS and YFSETQ.